This T cell receptor (beta chain) was retrieved from a study of cytomegalovirus exposure and HLA in healthy donors. Researchers ran the PCR with 60 Vbeta and 13 Jbeta primers. Produced via immunoSEQ multiplex PCR; TCRdb's table is partial and in-frame only. Of about 120,000 clones in the sample, approximately 75% are singletons; the top ten hold 3% to 3.5%. The germline V gene encodes CDR1 MRHNA and CDR2 SNTAGT. There are 15 residues in the CDR3. V was pared by 6 bases and J by 0 bases, with 5 bases of the junction left unmatched. The chain joins TRBV6-4 to TRBJ2-3; 8 bases are a match to TRBD2. This receptor was taken from a woman aged 45-65 years in good health and CMV-seronegative. Sequenced input: PBMCs. In DNA, the CDR3 is TGTGCCAGCAGCGCCGGGACTAGAAGCACAGATACGCAGTATTTT. Amino acids: CASSAGTRSTDTQYF.